These T cell receptor beta chains were read from a single sample in a study of tumor-infiltrating lymphocytes in primary liver carcinoma. In TCRdb, the multiplex PCR reads were re-called with MiXCR into one record per CDR3 protein. The sample includes approximately 110,000 distinct CDR3 sequences, roughly 85% of them seen just once. Material for sequencing was liver tumor tissue from sampling region 3. The receptors come from a man in his forties with primary liver carcinoma and hepatitis B virus infection. Both conserved end residues are part of each CDR3.

v_gene,j_gene,CDR3aa
TRBV14,TRBJ1-2,CGISQDRDYGYTF
TRBV29-1,TRBJ2-5,CSATGRGIETQYF
TRBV4-3,TRBJ1-4,CASSQDLAGGGFENLFF
TRBV10-3,TRBJ2-5,CAIRLIGNEETQYF
TRBV6-6,TRBJ2-2,CASSYSGQGAGTVELFF
TRBV11-1,TRBJ2-6,CASGWNSGANVLTF
TRBV9,TRBJ2-5,CASSIKGARETQYF
TRBV11-1,TRBJ2-3,CASSYGGSSVGARTDTHYF
TRBV5-4,TRBJ2-5,CASSLVTGAMGETQYF
TRBV5-1,TRBJ2-2,CASSLAWLPSGMADTGELFF
TRBV7-2,TRBJ2-2,CASSLGAFTWELFF
TRBV11-2,TRBJ1-1,CVSSLGLNTEAFF
TRBV4-2,TRBJ2-1,CASSLAGGQGNNVQLF
TRBV12-3/TRBV12-4,TRBJ1-1,CASSLGGVLGTEAFF
TRBV2,TRBJ1-5,CASSLYRDQPQHF
TRBV6-1,TRBJ1-4,CASGDAGVATNEKLFF
TRBV12-3/TRBV12-4,TRBJ1-4,CTSGGTGKRNGLLF
TRBV28,TRBJ1-4,CASSTTGGIYEKLFF
TRBV11-1,TRBJ2-4,CASSFPRTSGTNNIQYF
TRBV11-2,TRBJ1-1,CASSFSAGDAETFF
TRBV28,TRBJ2-7,CAGSSTGGSRYEQYF
TRBV14,TRBJ2-1,CASSQVRAGGIDQFF
TRBV11-3,TRBJ2-2,CASSLGLAGSGELFF
TRBV11-3,TRBJ2-2,CASCLATGGTGDLFF
TRBV7-8,TRBJ2-2,CASSLVQPDTGELFF
TRBV5-4,TRBJ1-4,CASSPRPGTGTSAF
TRBV12-3/TRBV12-4,TRBJ2-2,CASSGLEGTTGELFF
TRBV12-3/TRBV12-4,TRBJ1-1,CAISPRTGRTTKAFF
TRBV11-2,TRBJ2-5,CASDLGASGQETQYF
TRBV6-2/TRBV6-3,TRBJ1-1,CASGMRNTEAFF
TRBV28,TRBJ2-3,CASRSPPPSWGTQYF
TRBV11-2,TRBJ1-3,CASSLGQTYPATIYF
TRBV6-5,TRBJ1-4,CASSYATGTSEKLFF
TRBV6-5,TRBJ2-5,CVSSYIGGDSKTQYF
TRBV5-4,TRBJ2-2,CASSDPGLAGFTNTGELFF
TRBV12-5,TRBJ2-1,CVSGLQGDEQFF
TRBV4-3,TRBJ2-1,CAGSQFPPRADNEQFF
TRBV29-1,TRBJ2-1,CCVELGTLGVNEQFF
TRBV7-2,TRBJ1-5,CASSFLTDQPQHF
TRBV18,TRBJ2-7,CASSSGDFDEQYF
TRBV12-3/TRBV12-4,TRBJ1-1,CASRYLMAEAFF
TRBV10-3,TRBJ2-7,CAVSESVQPVRRAYELYF
TRBV29-1,TRBJ1-1,CIVEDGRANTEAFF
TRBV12-3/TRBV12-4,TRBJ2-7,CAIKPRQGISYEQYF
TRBV11-2,TRBJ2-7,CASSLTEESYEQYF
TRBV11-2,TRBJ2-7,CASSFLEGYEQYF
TRBV12-3/TRBV12-4,TRBJ1-1,CACKGPLGTEASF
TRBV29-1,TRBJ2-3,CSASGASRDTQYF
TRBV10-2,TRBJ2-3,CASKSSTDTQYF
TRBV30,TRBJ2-1,CAWSRLGGRAYNGQFF
TRBV5-1,TRBJ2-5,CASSLDGRAQETHYF
TRBV12-3/TRBV12-4,TRBJ2-5,CASSPNSGETHYF
TRBV30,TRBJ2-3,CAWKFMIAGDTDTQYF
TRBV5-6,TRBJ1-2,CASSSETEVARGYGYTF
TRBV29-1,TRBJ1-2,CSVRSWGANGYIF